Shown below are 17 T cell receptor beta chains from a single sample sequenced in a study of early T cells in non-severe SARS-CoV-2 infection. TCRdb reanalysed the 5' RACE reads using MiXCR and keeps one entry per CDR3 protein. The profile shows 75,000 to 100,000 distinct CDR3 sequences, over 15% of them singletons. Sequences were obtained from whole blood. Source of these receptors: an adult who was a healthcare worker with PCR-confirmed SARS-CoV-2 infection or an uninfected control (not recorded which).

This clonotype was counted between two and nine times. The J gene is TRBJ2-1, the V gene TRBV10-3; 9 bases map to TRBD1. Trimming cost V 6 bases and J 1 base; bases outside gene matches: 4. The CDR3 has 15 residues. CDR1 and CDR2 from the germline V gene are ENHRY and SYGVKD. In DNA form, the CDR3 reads TGTGCCATCAGACAGGGGGCCCCTTCCTACAATGAGCAGTTCTTC. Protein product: CAIRQGAPSYNEQFF.

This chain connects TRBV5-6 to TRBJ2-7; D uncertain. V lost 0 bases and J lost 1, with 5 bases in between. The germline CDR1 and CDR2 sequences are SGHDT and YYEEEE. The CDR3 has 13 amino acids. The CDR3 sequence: CASSLGISYEQYF. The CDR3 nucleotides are TGTGCCAGCAGCTTGGGGATTTCCTACGAGCAGTACTTC.

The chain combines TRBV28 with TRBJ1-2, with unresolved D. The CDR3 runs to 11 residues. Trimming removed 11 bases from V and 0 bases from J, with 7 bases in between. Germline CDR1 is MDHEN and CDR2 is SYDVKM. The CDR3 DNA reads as TGTGCCGGATCCTCTAACTATGGCTACACCTTC. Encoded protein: CAGSSNYGYTF.

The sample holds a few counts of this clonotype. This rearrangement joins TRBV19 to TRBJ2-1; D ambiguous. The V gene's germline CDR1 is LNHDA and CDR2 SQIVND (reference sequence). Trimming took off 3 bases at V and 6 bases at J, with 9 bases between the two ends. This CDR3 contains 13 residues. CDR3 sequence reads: CASSIGPPNEQFF. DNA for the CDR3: TGTGCCAGTAGTATCGGTCCTCCCAATGAGCAGTTCTTC.

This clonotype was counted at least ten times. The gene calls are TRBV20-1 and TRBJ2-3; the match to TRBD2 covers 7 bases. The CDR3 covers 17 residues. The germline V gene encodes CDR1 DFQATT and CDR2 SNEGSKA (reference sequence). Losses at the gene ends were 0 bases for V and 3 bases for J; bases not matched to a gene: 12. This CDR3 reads CSARDSSGFPRTDTQYF. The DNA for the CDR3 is TGCAGTGCTAGAGATAGTAGCGGGTTCCCTAGGACAGATACGCAGTATTTT.

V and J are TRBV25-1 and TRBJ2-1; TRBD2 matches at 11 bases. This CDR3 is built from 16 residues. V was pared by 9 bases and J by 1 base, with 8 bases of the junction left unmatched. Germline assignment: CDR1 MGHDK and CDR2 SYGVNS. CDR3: CASTTLAGGSYNEQFF. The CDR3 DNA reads TGTGCCAGTACCACCTTAGCGGGAGGGTCCTACAATGAGCAGTTCTTC.

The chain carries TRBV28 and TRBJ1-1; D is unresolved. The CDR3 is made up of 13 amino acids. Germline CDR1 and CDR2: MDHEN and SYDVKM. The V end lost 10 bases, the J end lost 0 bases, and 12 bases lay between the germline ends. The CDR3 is CAIQTGLNTEAFF. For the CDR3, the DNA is TGTGCCATCCAGACGGGGTTGAACACTGAAGCTTTCTTT.

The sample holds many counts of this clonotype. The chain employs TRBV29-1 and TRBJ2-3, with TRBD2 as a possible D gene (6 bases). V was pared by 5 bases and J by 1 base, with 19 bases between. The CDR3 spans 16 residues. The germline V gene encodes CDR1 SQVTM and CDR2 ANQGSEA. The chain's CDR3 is CSVIPARKRGTDTQYF. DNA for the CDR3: TGCAGCGTTATCCCGGCCCGCAAGCGGGGCACAGATACGCAGTATTTT.

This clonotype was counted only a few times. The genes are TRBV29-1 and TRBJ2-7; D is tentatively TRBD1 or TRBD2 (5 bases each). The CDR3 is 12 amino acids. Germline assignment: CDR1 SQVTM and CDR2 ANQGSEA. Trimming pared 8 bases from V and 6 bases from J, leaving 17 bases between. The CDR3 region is CSPEGREGEQYF. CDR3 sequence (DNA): TGCAGCCCCGAGGGCAGGGAAGGCGAGCAGTACTTC.

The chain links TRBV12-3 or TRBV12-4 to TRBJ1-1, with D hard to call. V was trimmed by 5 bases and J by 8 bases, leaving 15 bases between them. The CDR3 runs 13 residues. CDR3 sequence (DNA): TGTGCCAGCAGTCACCCCGTGGAGAGGGAAGCTTTCTTT. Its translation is CASSHPVEREAFF.

CDR3 sequence reads: CASSLRQLNEKLFF. For the CDR3, the DNA is TGTGCCAGCAGTTTAAGGCAGTTGAATGAAAAACTGTTTTTT. This rearrangement joins TRBV12-3 or TRBV12-4 to TRBJ1-4; no clear D. The CDR3 has 14 amino acids. The germline V and J ends were trimmed by 2 bases and 5 bases, with 9 bases remaining between them.

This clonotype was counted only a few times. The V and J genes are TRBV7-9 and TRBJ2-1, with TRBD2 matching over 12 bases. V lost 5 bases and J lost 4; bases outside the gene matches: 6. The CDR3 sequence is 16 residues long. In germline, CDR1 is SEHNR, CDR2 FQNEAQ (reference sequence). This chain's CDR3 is CASSPLGLAGYNEQFF. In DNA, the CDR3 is TGTGCCAGCAGCCCGCTCGGACTAGCGGGATACAATGAGCAGTTCTTC.

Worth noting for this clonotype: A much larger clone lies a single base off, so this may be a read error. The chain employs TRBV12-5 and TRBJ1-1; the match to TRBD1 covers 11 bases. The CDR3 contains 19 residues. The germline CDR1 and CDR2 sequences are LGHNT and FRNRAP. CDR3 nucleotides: TGTGCTAGTGATTTGGTACGATCGGGACAGGGGGTCGGAAACACTGAAGCTTTCTTT. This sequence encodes CASDLVRSGQGVGNTEAFF.

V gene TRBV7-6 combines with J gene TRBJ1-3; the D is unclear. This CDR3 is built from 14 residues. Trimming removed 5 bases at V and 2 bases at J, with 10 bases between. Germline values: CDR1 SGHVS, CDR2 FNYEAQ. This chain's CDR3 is CASSTPGTGNTIYF. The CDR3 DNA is TGTGCCAGCAGCACCCCCGGGACTGGAAACACCATATATTTT.

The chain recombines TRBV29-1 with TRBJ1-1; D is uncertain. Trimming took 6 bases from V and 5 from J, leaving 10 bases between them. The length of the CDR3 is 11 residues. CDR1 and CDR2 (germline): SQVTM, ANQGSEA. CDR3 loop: CSVQSETEAFF. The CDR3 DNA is TGCAGCGTACAGAGTGAGACTGAAGCTTTCTTT.

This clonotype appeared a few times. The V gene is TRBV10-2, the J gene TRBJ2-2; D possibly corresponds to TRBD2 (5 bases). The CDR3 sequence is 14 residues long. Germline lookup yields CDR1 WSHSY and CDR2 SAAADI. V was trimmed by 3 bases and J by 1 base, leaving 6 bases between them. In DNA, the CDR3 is TGCGCCAGCAGTGAAGGACTGAACACCGGGGAGCTGTTTTTT. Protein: CASSEGLNTGELFF.

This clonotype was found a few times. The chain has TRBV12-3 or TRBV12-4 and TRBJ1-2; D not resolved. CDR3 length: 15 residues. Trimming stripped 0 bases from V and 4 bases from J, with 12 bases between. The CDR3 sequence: CASSLAESSAYGYTF. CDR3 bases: TGTGCCAGCAGTTTAGCGGAGAGTTCAGCCTATGGCTACACCTTC.